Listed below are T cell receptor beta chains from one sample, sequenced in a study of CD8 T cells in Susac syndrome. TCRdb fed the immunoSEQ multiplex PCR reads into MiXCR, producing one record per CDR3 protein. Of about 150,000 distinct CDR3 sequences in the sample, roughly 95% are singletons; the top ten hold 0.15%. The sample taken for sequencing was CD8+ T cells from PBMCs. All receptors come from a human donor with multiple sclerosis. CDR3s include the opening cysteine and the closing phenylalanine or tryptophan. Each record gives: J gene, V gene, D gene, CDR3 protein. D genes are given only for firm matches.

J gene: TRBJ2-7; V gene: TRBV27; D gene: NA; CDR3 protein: CASSLSTGSPYEQYF
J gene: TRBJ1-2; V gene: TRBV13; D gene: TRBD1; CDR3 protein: CASSLGQGDYGYTF
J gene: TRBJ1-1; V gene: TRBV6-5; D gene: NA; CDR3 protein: CASSYNRGTEAFF
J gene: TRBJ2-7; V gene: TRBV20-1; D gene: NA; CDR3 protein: CSAGGVGTSYEQYF
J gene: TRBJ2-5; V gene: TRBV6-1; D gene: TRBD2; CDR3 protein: CASSPLAGSPRETQYF
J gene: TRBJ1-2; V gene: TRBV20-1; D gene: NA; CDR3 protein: CSAYSIGDKGFGYTF
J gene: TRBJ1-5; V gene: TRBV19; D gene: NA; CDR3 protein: CATGPQARPQHF
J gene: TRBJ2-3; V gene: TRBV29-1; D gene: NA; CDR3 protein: CSSPGLAYDTQYF
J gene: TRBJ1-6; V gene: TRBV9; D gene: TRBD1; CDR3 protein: CASSSSGGNSPLHF
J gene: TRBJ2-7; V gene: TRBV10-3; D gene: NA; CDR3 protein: CAISGDSSYEQYF
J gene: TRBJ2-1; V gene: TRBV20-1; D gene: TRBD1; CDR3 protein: CSARDGGTGHNEQFF
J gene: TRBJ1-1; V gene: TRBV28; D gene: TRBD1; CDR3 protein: CASSLRGPTEAFF
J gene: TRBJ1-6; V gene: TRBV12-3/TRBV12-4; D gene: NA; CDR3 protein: CASSYQGNSPLHF
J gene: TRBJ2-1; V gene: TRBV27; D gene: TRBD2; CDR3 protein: CASSLGTSFGNEQFF
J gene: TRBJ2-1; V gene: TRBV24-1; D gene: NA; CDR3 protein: CATSAARGQFF
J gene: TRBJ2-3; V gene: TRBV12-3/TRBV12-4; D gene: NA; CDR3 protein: CASSPDLGGTDTQYF
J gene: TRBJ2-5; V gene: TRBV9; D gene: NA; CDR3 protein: CASSVVGGEETQYF
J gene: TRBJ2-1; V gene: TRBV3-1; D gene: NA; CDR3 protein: CASSLRKSSYNEQFF
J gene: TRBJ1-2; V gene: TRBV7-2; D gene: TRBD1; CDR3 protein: CASTQGLIQGTNNYGYTF
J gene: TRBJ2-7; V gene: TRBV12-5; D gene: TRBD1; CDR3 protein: CATGESSYEQYF
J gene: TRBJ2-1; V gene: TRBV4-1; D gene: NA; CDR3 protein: CASSQDRSRNEQFF
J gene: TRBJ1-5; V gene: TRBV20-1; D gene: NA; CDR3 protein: CSASARDTNSNQPQHF